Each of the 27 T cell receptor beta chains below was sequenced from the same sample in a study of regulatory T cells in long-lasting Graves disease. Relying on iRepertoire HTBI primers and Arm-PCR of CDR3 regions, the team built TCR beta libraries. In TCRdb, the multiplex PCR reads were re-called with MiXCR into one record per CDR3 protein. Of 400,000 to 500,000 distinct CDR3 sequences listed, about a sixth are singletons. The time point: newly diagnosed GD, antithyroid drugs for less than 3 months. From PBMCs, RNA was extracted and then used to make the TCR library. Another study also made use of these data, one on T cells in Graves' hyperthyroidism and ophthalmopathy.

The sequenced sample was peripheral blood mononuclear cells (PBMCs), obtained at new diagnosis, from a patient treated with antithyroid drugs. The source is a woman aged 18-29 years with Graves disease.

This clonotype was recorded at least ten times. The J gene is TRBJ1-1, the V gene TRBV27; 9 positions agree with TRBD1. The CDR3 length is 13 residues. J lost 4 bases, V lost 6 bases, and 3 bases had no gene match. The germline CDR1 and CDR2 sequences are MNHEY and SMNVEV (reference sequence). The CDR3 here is CASRDRGSTEAFF. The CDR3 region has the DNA TGTGCCAGCAGGGACAGGGGAAGCACTGAAGCTTTCTTT.

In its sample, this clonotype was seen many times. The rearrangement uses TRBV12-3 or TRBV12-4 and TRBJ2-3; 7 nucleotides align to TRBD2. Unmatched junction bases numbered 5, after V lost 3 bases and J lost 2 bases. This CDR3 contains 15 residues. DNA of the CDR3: TGTGCCAGCAGTTTCTCTAGCGGAGACACAGATACGCAGTATTTT. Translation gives CASSFSSGDTDTQYF.

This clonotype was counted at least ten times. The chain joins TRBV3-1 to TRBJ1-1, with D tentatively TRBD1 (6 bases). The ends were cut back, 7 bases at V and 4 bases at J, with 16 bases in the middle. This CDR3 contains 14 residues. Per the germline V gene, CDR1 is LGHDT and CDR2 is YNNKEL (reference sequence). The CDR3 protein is CASNLRGGPTEAFF. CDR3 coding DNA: TGTGCCAGCAACCTCCGGGGGGGCCCCACTGAAGCTTTCTTT.

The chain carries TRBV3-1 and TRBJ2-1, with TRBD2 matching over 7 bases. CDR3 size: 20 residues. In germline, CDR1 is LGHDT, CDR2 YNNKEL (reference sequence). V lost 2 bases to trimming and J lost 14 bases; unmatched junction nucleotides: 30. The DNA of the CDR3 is TGTGCCAGCAGCCAAAGAATGCCGGGAGGACTTTATACTACAAAAGATCGTAAGTTCTTC. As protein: CASSQRMPGGLYTTKDRKFF.

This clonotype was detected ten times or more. CDR3 nucleotide sequence: TGTGCCAGCAGCGACCCTCCGGGAGGGCCTAACACCGGGGAGCTGTTTTTT. Residues: CASSDPPGGPNTGELFF. This chain joins TRBV6-1 and TRBJ2-2, with TRBD2 matching over 8 bases. V shed 6 bases and J 2 bases; nucleotides not matched to a gene: 11. There are 17 residues in the CDR3. Germline CDR1 reads MNHNS; CDR2 reads SASEGT.

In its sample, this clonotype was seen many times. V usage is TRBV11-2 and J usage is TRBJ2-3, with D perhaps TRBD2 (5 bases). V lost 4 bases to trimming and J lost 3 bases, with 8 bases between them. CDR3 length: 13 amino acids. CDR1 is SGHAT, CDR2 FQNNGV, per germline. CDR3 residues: CASSWSGTDTQYF. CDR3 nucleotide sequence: TGTGCCAGCAGCTGGAGCGGAACAGATACGCAGTATTTT.

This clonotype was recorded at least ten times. The CDR3 loop reads CASRTNEETQYF. CDR3 DNA: TGTGCCAGCAGGACCAACGAGGAGACCCAGTACTTC. This sequence joins TRBV6-1 and TRBJ2-5; D is undetermined. The germline V gene has CDR1 MNHNS and CDR2 SASEGT. This CDR3 is built from 12 residues. Trimming took off 6 bases at V and 5 bases at J, with 10 bases between the two ends.

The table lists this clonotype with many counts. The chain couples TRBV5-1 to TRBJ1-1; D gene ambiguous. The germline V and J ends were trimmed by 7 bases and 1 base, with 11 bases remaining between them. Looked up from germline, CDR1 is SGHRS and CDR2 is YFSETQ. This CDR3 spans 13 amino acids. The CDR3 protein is CASAERWNTEAFF. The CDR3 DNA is TGCGCCAGCGCCGAGAGATGGAACACTGAAGCTTTCTTT.

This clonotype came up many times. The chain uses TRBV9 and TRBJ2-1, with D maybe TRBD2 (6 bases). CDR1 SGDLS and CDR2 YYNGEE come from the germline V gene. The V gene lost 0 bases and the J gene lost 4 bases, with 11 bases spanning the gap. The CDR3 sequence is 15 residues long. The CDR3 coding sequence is TGTGCCAGCAGCGTAGGTGCGGGACTGTACAATGAGCAGTTCTTC. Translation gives CASSVGAGLYNEQFF.

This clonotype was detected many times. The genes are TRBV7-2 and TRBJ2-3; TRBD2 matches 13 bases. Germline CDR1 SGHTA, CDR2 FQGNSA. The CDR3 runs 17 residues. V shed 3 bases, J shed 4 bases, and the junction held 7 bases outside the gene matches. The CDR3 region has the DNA TGTGCCAGCAGCTTCCCTGGACTAGCGGGAGCATCAGATACGCAGTATTTT. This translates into CASSFPGLAGASDTQYF.

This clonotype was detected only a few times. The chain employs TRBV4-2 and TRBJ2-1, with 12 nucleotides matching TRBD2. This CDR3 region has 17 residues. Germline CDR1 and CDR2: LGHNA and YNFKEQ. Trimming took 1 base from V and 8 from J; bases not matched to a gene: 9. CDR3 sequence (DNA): TGTGCCAGCAGCCAAGCCCTACTAGCGGGAGGCGCGGATGAGCAGTTCTTC. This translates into CASSQALLAGGADEQFF.

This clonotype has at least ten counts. CDR3: CASSPGTYYNEQFF. The CDR3 DNA follows: TGTGCCAGCAGTCCCGGGACTTACTACAATGAGCAGTTCTTC. This sequence joins TRBV12-3 or TRBV12-4 and TRBJ2-1, with D tentatively TRBD2 (6 bases). The CDR3 has 14 amino acids. The V and J ends lost 5 bases and 3 bases respectively, with 11 bases between them.

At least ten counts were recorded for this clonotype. As DNA, the CDR3 is TGTGCCTGGAGTGTACGTTCTAGCGGGAGTTACGAGCAGTACTTC. Translating gives CAWSVRSSGSYEQYF. The chain has TRBV30 and TRBJ2-7; 10 bases align to TRBD2. CDR1 and CDR2 from the germline V gene are GTSNPN and SVGIG (reference sequence). CDR3 length: 15 amino acids. V was clipped by 0 bases and J by 4 bases; unmatched bases: 6.

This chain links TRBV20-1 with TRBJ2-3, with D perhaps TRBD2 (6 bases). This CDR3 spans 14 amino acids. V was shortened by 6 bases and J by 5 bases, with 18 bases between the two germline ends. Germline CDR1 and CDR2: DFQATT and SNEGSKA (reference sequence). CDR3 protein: CSAGQSPGEDTQYF. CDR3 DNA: TGCAGTGCCGGGCAATCACCGGGGGAAGATACGCAGTATTTT.

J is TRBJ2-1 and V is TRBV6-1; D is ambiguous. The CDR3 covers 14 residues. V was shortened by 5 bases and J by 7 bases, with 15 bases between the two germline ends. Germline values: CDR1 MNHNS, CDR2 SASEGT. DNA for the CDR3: TGTGCCAGCAGTCACACTCAGGCCCAGAATGAGCAGTTCTTC. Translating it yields CASSHTQAQNEQFF.

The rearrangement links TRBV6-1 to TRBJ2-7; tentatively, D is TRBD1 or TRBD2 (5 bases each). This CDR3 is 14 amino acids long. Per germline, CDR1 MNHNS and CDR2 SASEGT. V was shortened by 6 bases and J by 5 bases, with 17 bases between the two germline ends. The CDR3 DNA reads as TGTGCCAGCAGAACCGGGACCTCCCCCAACGAGCAGTACTTC. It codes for CASRTGTSPNEQYF.

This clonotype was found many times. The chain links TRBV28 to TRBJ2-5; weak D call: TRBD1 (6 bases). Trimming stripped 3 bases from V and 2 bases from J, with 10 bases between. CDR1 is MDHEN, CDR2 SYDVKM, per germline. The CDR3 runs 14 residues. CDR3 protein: CASSLTGVQETQYF. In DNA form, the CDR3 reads TGTGCCAGCAGTTTGACAGGTGTGCAAGAGACCCAGTACTTC.

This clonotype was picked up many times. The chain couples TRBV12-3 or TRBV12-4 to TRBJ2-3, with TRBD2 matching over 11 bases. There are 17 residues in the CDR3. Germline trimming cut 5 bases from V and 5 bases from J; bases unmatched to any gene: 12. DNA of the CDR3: TGTGCCAGCAGTCTAAAACTAGCGGGAGTGGCGGGAGATACGCAGTATTTT. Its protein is CASSLKLAGVAGDTQYF.

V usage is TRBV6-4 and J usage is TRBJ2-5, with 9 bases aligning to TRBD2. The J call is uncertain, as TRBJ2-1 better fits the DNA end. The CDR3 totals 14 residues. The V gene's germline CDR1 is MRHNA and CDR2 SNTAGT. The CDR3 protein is CASSSSGNCNEQFF. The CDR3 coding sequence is TGTGCCAGCAGTTCTAGCGGGAACTGCAATGAGCAGTTCTTC.

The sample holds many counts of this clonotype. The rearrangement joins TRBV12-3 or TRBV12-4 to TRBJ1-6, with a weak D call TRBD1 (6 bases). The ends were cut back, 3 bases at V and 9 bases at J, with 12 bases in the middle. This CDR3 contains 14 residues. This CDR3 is CASSLPAQGSPLHF. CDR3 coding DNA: TGTGCCAGCAGTTTGCCGGCACAGGGTTCACCCCTCCACTTT.

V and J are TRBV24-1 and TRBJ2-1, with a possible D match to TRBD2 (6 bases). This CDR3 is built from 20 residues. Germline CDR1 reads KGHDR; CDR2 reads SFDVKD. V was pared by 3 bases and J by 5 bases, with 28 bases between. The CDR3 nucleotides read TGTGCCACCAGTGATCCTTTCAATCGAGAGGAGGGGATGAGGAACAATGAGCAGTTCTTC. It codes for CATSDPFNREEGMRNNEQFF.

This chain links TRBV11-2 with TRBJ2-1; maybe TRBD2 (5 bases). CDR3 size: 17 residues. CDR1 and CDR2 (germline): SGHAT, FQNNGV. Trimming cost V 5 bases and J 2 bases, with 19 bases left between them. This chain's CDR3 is CASSLTFERNPYNEQFF. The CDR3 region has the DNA TGTGCCAGCAGCCTTACCTTCGAGCGGAACCCCTACAATGAGCAGTTCTTC.

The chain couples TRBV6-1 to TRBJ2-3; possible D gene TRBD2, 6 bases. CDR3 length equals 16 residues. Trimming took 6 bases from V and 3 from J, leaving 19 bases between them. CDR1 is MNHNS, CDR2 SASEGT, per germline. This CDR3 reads CASRPGVRRGTDTQYF. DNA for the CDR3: TGTGCCAGCAGACCGGGAGTGCGCCGTGGGACAGATACGCAGTATTTT.

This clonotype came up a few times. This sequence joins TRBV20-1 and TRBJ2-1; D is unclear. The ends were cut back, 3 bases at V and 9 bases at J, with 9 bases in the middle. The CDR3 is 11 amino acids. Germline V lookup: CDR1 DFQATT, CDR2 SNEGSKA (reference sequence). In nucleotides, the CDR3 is TGCAGTGCTAGTTCTGCAGCTGAGCAGTTCTTC. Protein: CSASSAAEQFF.

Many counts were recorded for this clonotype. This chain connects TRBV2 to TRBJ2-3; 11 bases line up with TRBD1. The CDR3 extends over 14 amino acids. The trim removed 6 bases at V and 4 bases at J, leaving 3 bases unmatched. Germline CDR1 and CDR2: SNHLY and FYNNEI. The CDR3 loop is CASRGTGGPDTQYF. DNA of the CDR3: TGTGCCAGCAGGGGGACAGGGGGGCCAGATACGCAGTATTTT. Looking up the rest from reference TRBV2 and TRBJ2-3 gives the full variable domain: EPEVTQTPSHQVTQMGQEVILRCVPISNHLYFYWYRQILGQKVEFLVSFYNNEISEKSEIFDDQFSVERPDGSNFTLKIRSTKLEDSAMYFCASRGTGGPDTQYFGPGTRLTVL.

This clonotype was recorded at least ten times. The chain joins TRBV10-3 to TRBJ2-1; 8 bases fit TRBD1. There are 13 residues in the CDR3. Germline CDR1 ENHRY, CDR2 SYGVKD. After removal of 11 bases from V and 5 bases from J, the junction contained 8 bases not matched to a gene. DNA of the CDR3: TGTGCCGCAGGGGGCGAGGGTAACAATGAGCAGTTCTTC. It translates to CAAGGEGNNEQFF.

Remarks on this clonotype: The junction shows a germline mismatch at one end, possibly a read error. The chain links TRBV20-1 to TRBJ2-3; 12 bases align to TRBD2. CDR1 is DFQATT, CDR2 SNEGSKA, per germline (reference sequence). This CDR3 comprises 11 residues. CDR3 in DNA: TGCAGTGCTGCCGAGACTAGCGGGAGTCGTTTT. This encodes CSAAETSGSRF.